This TCR beta chain is from a study of control samples from healthy donors and cancer patients. Clones were read by immunoSEQ multiplex PCR, and TCRdb kept only the in-frame ones, dropping some. The sample includes approximately 70,000 clones, approximately 80% seen only once; the top ten take over 25%. This TCR derives from a man over 45 in good health. Material: blood.

The CDR3 DNA reads as TGTGCCAGCAGTTTAGGGGGACAGGGGGCTGGATACACCTTC. It codes for CASSLGGQGAGYTF. The J gene is TRBJ1-2, the V gene TRBV28; 12 positions agree with TRBD1. Germline V gene sequence: CDR1 MDHEN, CDR2 SYDVKM. V gave up 2 bases and J gave up 11 bases; unmatched junction bases: 6. This CDR3 contains 14 residues.